One sample yielded the 8 T cell receptor beta chains listed below, sequenced in a study of T cell responses to AZD1222 COVID-19 vaccine. TCRdb's copy holds only in-frame clones and misses some; the assay was immunoSEQ multiplex PCR. The sample lists 100,000 to 130,000 clones, around 83% seen once, with approximately 3.3% in the top ten. The specimen comprised peripheral blood, sampled on day 0 of AZD1222 vaccination. These receptors were obtained from an adult in good health.

This clone was counted a single time. V and J are TRBV6-5 and TRBJ1-3; maybe TRBD1 (5 bases). Trimming pared 6 bases from V and 4 bases from J, leaving 7 bases between. The germline V gene encodes CDR1 MNHEY and CDR2 SVGAGI. The CDR3 is 12 residues long. CDR3 in DNA: TGTGCCAGCAGCCGACAGGGAAACACCATATATTTT. This gives the protein CASSRQGNTIYF.

The rearrangement joins TRBV5-6 to TRBJ1-5; D remains ambiguous. The V gene lost 4 bases and the J gene lost 5 bases, with 13 bases spanning the gap. This CDR3 spans 14 amino acids. Germline loops: CDR1 SGHDT, CDR2 YYEEEE. The CDR3 nucleotides are TGTGCCAGCAGCCGCGGACTAATTCATCAGCCCCAGCATTTT. The encoded protein is CASSRGLIHQPQHF.

The chain's CDR3 is CASSLIDDGGGELFF. The CDR3 coding sequence is TGTGCCAGCAGCTTAATCGACGACGGCGGAGGGGAGCTGTTTTTT. The chain uses TRBV7-3 and TRBJ2-2; D call uncertain. CDR1 and CDR2 (germline): SGHTA, FQGTGA. The V and J ends lost 1 base and 8 bases respectively, with 14 bases between them. The CDR3 sequence is 15 residues long.

CDR3: CASSLAGTLSPLHF. CDR3 coding DNA: TGTGCCAGCAGCTTGGCAGGAACCCTTTCACCCCTCCACTTT. The chain recombines TRBV5-6 with TRBJ1-6; D ambiguous. Germline lookup yields CDR1 SGHDT and CDR2 YYEEEE. This CDR3 spans 14 amino acids. Trimming removed 0 bases at V and 9 bases at J, with 10 bases between.

This chain uses TRBV6-6 with TRBJ1-5; TRBD1 matches 8 bases. Germline V gene data show CDR1 as MNHNY and CDR2 as SVGAGI (reference sequence). V trimming: 7 bases; J trimming: 4 bases; junction bases outside the gene matches: 6. CDR3 length equals 14 residues. DNA for the CDR3: TGTGCCAGCACCCGAACAGGGGGTAATCAGCCCCAGCATTTT. Translating gives CASTRTGGNQPQHF.

This clone was picked up one time. This rearrangement joins TRBV7-2 to TRBJ1-2, with a tentative D call TRBD1 (6 bases). The CDR3 loop spans 15 amino acids. Germline assignment: CDR1 SGHTA and CDR2 FQGNSA. V was trimmed by 1 base and J by 4 bases, leaving 13 bases between them. The CDR3 coding sequence is TGTGCCAGCAGCTTAGGGGGGCAGGGAAGCTATGGCTACACCTTC. Its translation: CASSLGGQGSYGYTF.

V and J are TRBV14 and TRBJ1-2; D possibly corresponds to TRBD1 (6 bases). This CDR3 region has 13 residues. The germline gives CDR1 SGHDN, CDR2 FVKESK. Trimming pared 0 bases from V and 9 bases from J, leaving 11 bases between. Here the CDR3 DNA reads TGTGCCAGCAGCCAAGACACAGGGTTTCGCTACACCTTC. It is translated as CASSQDTGFRYTF.

This clone was observed a few times. This chain uses TRBV4-2 with TRBJ2-3; TRBD2 matches 10 bases. CDR3 length equals 16 residues. Germline CDR1 LGHNA, CDR2 YNFKEQ. The V gene end was trimmed by 0 bases and the J gene end by 1 base; junction bases not matched to a gene: 1. CDR3 protein: CASSQDLAGGTDTQYF. The CDR3 bases are TGTGCCAGCAGCCAAGATCTAGCGGGGGGCACAGATACGCAGTATTTT.